The 3 T cell receptor beta chains below were found in one sample sequenced in a study of blood T cell repertoires in COVID-19. TCRdb keeps only in-frame clones here, not all; method: immunoSEQ multiplex PCR. Found here are 250,000 to 300,000 clones, roughly 79% of them singletons; the top ten hold around 3.2%. Sequenced material: peripheral blood. All receptors derive from an older woman with active or convalescent COVID-19.

The chain combines TRBV4-2 with TRBJ2-7; 11 positions match TRBD2. Germline CDR1 LGHNA, CDR2 YNFKEQ. The J segment lost 3 bases and the V segment lost 0 bases, leaving 7 bases of the junction unmatched. The CDR3 length is 17 residues. The CDR3 loop is CASSQEVAGGLIYEQYF. The CDR3 DNA follows: TGTGCCAGCAGCCAAGAGGTAGCGGGGGGGCTAATCTACGAGCAGTACTTC.

V and J are TRBV13 and TRBJ1-1; TRBD1 is a possible D gene (6 bases). The V gene lost 7 bases and the J gene lost 3 bases, with 9 bases spanning the gap. The germline gives CDR1 PRHDT, CDR2 FYEKMQ (reference sequence). The CDR3 is 12 amino acids. The CDR3 DNA follows: TGTGCCAGCACGGACAGAGACACTGAAGCTTTCTTT. Encoded protein: CASTDRDTEAFF. Drawing the rest from reference TRBV13 and TRBJ1-1, the complete variable domain is AAGVIQSPRHLIKEKRETATLKCYPIPRHDTVYWYQQGPGQDPQFLISFYEKMQSDKGSIPDRFSAQQFSDYHSELNMSSLELGDSALYFCASTDRDTEAFFGQGTRLTVV.

The chain joins TRBV7-2 to TRBJ2-5, with a possible D match to TRBD2 (6 bases). Germline V lookup: CDR1 SGHTA, CDR2 FQGNSA. Between the trimmed V and J ends, which lost 2 bases and 2 bases, there was a span of 21 bases. This CDR3 has 18 amino acids. The CDR3 protein is CASSLPSRASGLQETQYF. DNA of the CDR3: TGTGCCAGCAGCTTACCTTCTCGCGCCAGCGGGCTACAAGAGACCCAGTACTTC. The whole variable domain, filled in from reference TRBV7-2 and TRBJ2-5, reads GAGVSQSPSNKVTEKGKDVELRCDPISGHTALYWYRQSLGQGLEFLIYFQGNSAPDKSGLPSDRFSAERTGGSVSTLTIQRTQQEDSAVYLCASSLPSRASGLQETQYFGPGTRLLVL.